These 23 T cell receptor beta chains originate from one sample sequenced in a study of graft-versus-host responses after intestinal transplantation. The protocol was immunoSEQ multiplex PCR, while the TCRdb copy is restricted to in-frame clones and leaves out a portion. The data show 13,000 to 15,000 clones, about 67% seen once. From the graft tissue, intraepithelial and lamina propria lymphocytes were released through processing. The sample in question was ileum tissue, obtained 16 days after intestinal transplant. The receptors were sampled from a human patient who received an intestinal transplant, so some T cells may come from the graft donor.

The chain couples TRBV4-3 to TRBJ1-1; D is ambiguous. V lost 1 base to trimming and J lost 4 bases, with 19 bases between them. This CDR3 contains 17 residues. Looked up from germline, CDR1 is LGHNA and CDR2 is YSLEER. CDR3 amino acids: CASSQGVQGPRGTEAFF. The CDR3 nucleotides read TGCGCCAGCAGCCAAGGGGTCCAAGGGCCCCGGGGCACTGAAGCTTTCTTT.

This chain connects TRBV9 to TRBJ2-7, with TRBD2 identical over 9 bases. Germline CDR1 is SGDLS and CDR2 is YYNGEE. The CDR3 is 14 amino acids. Trimming cost V 4 bases and J 5 bases; bases outside gene matches: 7. As DNA, the CDR3 is TGTGCCAGCAGCCTTGGGACTAGCAACAACGAGCAGTACTTC. Translated: CASSLGTSNNEQYF.

V is TRBV14 and J is TRBJ2-3; 12 nucleotides match TRBD2. The germline gives CDR1 SGHDN, CDR2 FVKESK. CDR3 length equals 15 residues. Trimming cost V 7 bases and J 4 bases; bases outside gene matches: 6. In DNA, the CDR3 is TGTGCCAGCAACCTAGCGGGAGGGCGTCCAGATACGCAGTATTTT. This codes for CASNLAGGRPDTQYF.

The V and J genes are TRBV5-1 and TRBJ2-3, with D unclear. The V gene's germline CDR1 is SGHRS and CDR2 YFSETQ. Trimming removed 3 bases from V and 7 bases from J, with 15 bases in between. The CDR3 is 14 residues long. The CDR3 loop is CASSSTVAVNTQYF. CDR3 nucleotides: TGCGCCAGCAGCTCCACGGTTGCGGTGAATACGCAGTATTTT.

This clone was observed once. V and J are TRBV4-3 and TRBJ2-7; D is unclear. V lost 0 bases, J lost 2 bases, and 11 bases lay in between. Germline V gene data show CDR1 as LGHNA and CDR2 as YSLEER. The CDR3 has 15 amino acids. The CDR3 DNA sequence: TGCGCCAGCAGCCAAGATCGGTCGTTTACCTACGAGCAGTACTTC. Its translation: CASSQDRSFTYEQYF.

The V and J genes are TRBV5-5 and TRBJ2-7; TRBD2 aligns across 7 bases. Germline values: CDR1 SGHKS, CDR2 YYEKEE (reference sequence). CDR3 size: 15 residues. The V gene end was trimmed by 5 bases and the J gene end by 3 bases; junction bases not matched to a gene: 11. This CDR3 reads CASRPWSGEGYEQYF. The CDR3 nucleotides are TGTGCCAGCAGACCGTGGTCGGGGGAGGGCTACGAGCAGTACTTC.

The chain recombines TRBV27 with TRBJ1-2; tentative D call: TRBD1 (5 bases). Per germline, CDR1 MNHEY and CDR2 SMNVEV (reference sequence). V was clipped by 5 bases and J by 4 bases, with 14 bases between them. The CDR3 extends over 14 amino acids. The CDR3 loop reads CASSVLGGGYGYTF. CDR3 nucleotides: TGTGCCAGCAGTGTCCTGGGGGGAGGCTATGGCTACACCTTC.

The rearrangement joins TRBV10-1 to TRBJ1-5; possible D gene TRBD1, 5 bases. CDR3 length: 17 amino acids. In germline, CDR1 is WNHNN, CDR2 SYGVQD (reference sequence). V dropped 7 bases and J dropped 2 bases, with 21 bases sitting between them. CDR3: CASTSLRRGGGNQPQHF. CDR3 sequence (DNA): TGCGCCAGCACCTCCCTTCGCCGGGGGGGTGGCAATCAGCCCCAGCATTTT.

This chain joins TRBV27 and TRBJ1-1, with D perhaps matching TRBD1 (6 bases). From germline, CDR1 is MNHEY and CDR2 SMNVEV (reference sequence). This CDR3 contains 15 residues. The V end lost 6 bases, the J end lost 5 bases, and 19 bases lay between the germline ends. The CDR3 spells CASRDSGGLRTEAFF. DNA of the CDR3: TGTGCCAGCAGGGACTCGGGGGGGCTAAGGACTGAAGCTTTCTTT.

This clone was detected a few times. The chain links TRBV30 to TRBJ2-5; D perhaps matches TRBD2 (6 bases). V was cut by 5 bases and J by 0 bases, with 7 bases left in between. This CDR3 region has 12 residues. In germline, CDR1 is GTSNPN, CDR2 SVGIG (reference sequence). The CDR3 sequence is CAWGDYQETQYF. The CDR3 DNA sequence: TGTGCCTGGGGGGACTACCAAGAGACCCAGTACTTC.

The rearrangement joins TRBV29-1 to TRBJ1-1, with D perhaps matching TRBD1 (6 bases). The V end was cut by 2 bases, the J end by 0 bases, with 13 bases between. The germline CDR1 and CDR2 sequences are SQVTM and ANQGSEA. The CDR3 runs 15 residues. This CDR3 is CSVERQGLMNTEAFF. CDR3 coding DNA: TGCAGCGTTGAACGGCAGGGGTTAATGAACACTGAAGCTTTCTTT.

This clone was found a few times. The J gene is TRBJ1-1, the V gene TRBV2; D is unclear. The ends were cut back, 5 bases at V and 0 bases at J, with 13 bases in the middle. The V gene's germline CDR1 is SNHLY and CDR2 FYNNEI. This CDR3 has 15 amino acids. CDR3 region: CASSREGQVNTEAFF. The DNA of the CDR3 is TGTGCCAGCAGTAGAGAAGGTCAGGTGAACACTGAAGCTTTCTTT.

The rearrangement links TRBV7-9 to TRBJ2-1; no definite D call. This CDR3 is built from 12 residues. Germline V gene data show CDR1 as SEHNR and CDR2 as FQNEAQ (reference sequence). Trimming took 1 base from V and 9 from J, leaving 7 bases between them. The CDR3 nucleotides are TGTGCCAGCAGCTTAGGTTTGGCTGAGCAGTTCTTC. This translates into CASSLGLAEQFF.

The chain combines TRBV19 with TRBJ1-3; 8 nucleotides align to TRBD1. Germline CDR1 reads LNHDA; CDR2 reads SQIVND (reference sequence). The CDR3 consists of 12 residues. The CDR3 nucleotides read TGTGCGACAGGGGTCTCTGGAAACACCATATATTTT. Translating it yields CATGVSGNTIYF.

This clone was counted only a few times. CDR3 coding DNA: TGTGCCAGCAGCCTGATCGGACAGGGGGTAAGGCAGCCCCAGCATTTT. It codes for CASSLIGQGVRQPQHF. This rearrangement joins TRBV5-5 to TRBJ1-5, with 10 bases fitting TRBD1. This CDR3 has 16 amino acids. Germline V gene data show CDR1 as SGHKS and CDR2 as YYEKEE (reference sequence). The junction had 11 bases not matched to a gene; V was cut back by 4 bases and J by 7 bases.

The chain has TRBV5-6 and TRBJ2-1, with 11 bases identical to TRBD2. CDR3 length: 19 residues. CDR1 is SGHDT, CDR2 YYEEEE, per germline. V was pared by 3 bases and J by 1 base, with 12 bases of the junction left unmatched. The CDR3 here is CASSSSPGTSGLSYNEQFF. DNA of the CDR3: TGTGCCAGCAGCTCAAGCCCGGGGACTAGCGGCCTTTCCTACAATGAGCAGTTCTTC.

The chain links TRBV7-3 to TRBJ2-3, with D possibly being TRBD2 (6 bases). CDR1 and CDR2 (germline): SGHTA, FQGTGA. The V and J ends lost 0 bases and 6 bases respectively, with 10 bases between them. This CDR3 has 14 amino acids. The CDR3 coding sequence is TGTGCCAGCAGCTTAACCGGGGGTCAGGATACGCAGTATTTT. It translates to CASSLTGGQDTQYF.

This clone has just one count. The chain joins TRBV5-1 to TRBJ1-2; the D is unclear. CDR3 length: 16 residues. The V and J ends lost 0 bases and 4 bases respectively, with 16 bases between them. From germline, CDR1 is SGHRS and CDR2 YFSETQ. The CDR3 loop reads CASSLVFGLRGYGYTF. The CDR3 DNA reads as TGCGCCAGCAGCTTGGTTTTCGGGCTACGGGGCTATGGCTACACCTTC.

The chain recombines TRBV4-3 with TRBJ2-5; D ambiguous. The V end was cut by 0 bases, the J end by 2 bases, with 16 bases between. This CDR3 region has 17 residues. Germline values: CDR1 LGHNA, CDR2 YSLEER. CDR3 nucleotides: TGCGCCAGCAGCCAAGATATATCTTCGTCCGGGCAAGAGACCCAGTACTTC. Translation gives CASSQDISSSGQETQYF.

The chain employs TRBV10-3 and TRBJ2-7; 7 positions match TRBD1. The CDR3 sequence is 12 residues long. Germline V CDR1 and CDR2: ENHRY, SYGVKD. With V trimmed by 10 bases and J by 0 bases, 3 bases remained unmatched. CDR3 DNA: TGTGCCACCGAGGGGGCCTCCTACGAGCAGTACTTC. This codes for CATEGASYEQYF.

The gene calls are TRBV5-1 and TRBJ1-1; the D is unclear. V was shortened by 4 bases and J by 4 bases, with 14 bases between the two germline ends. The CDR3 is 14 residues long. In germline, CDR1 is SGHRS, CDR2 YFSETQ. The CDR3 coding sequence is TGCGCCAGCAGCCAAATCCCTGAGGGCACTGAAGCTTTCTTT. Translating gives CASSQIPEGTEAFF.

About this clone: The same CDR3 also results from other DNA sequences found in this sample. J is TRBJ1-1 and V is TRBV5-5; D gene ambiguous. The CDR3 covers 11 residues. Looked up from germline, CDR1 is SGHKS and CDR2 is YYEKEE (reference sequence). The V and J ends lost 0 bases and 8 bases respectively, with 5 bases between them. The CDR3 protein is CASSLGREAFF. CDR3 DNA sequence: TGTGCCAGCAGCTTGGGGAGGGAAGCTTTCTTT.

This clone was recorded a few times. The chain has TRBV4-1 and TRBJ1-1; 7 positions match TRBD1. Germline V gene lookup returns CDR1 MGHRA and CDR2 YSYEKL. This CDR3 comprises 14 residues. J gave up 3 bases and V 7 bases, and 8 bases lay outside the gene matches. CDR3 region: CASKNTGVYTEAFF. As DNA, the CDR3 is TGCGCCAGCAAAAATACAGGGGTCTACACTGAAGCTTTCTTT.